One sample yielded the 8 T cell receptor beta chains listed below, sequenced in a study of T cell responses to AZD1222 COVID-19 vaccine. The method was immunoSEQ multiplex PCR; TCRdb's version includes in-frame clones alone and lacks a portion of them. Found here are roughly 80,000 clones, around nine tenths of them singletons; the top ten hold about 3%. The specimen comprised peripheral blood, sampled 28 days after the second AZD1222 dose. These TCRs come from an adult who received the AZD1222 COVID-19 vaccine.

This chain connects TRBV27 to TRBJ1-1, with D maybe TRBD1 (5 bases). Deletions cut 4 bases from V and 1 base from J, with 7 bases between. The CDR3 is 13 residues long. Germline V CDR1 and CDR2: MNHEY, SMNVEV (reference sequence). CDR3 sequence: CASSYRKNTEAFF. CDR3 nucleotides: TGTGCCAGCAGTTACAGGAAGAACACTGAAGCTTTCTTT.

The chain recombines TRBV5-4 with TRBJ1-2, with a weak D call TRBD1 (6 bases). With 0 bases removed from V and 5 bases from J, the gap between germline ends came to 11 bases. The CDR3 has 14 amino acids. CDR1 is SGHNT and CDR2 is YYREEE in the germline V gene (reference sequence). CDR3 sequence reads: CASSLGGTRYGYTF. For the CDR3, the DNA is TGTGCCAGCAGCTTGGGTGGGACACGATATGGCTACACCTTC.

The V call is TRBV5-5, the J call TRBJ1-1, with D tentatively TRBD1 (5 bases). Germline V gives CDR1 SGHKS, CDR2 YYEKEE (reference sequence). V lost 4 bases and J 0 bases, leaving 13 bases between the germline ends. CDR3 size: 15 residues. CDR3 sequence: CASSPSDSLNTEAFF. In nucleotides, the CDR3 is TGTGCCAGCAGCCCCTCCGACAGCCTGAACACTGAAGCTTTCTTT.

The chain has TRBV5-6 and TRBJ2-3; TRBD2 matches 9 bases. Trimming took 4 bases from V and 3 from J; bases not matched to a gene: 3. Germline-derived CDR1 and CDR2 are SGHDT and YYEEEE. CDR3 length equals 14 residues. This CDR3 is CASSPAGGTDTQYF. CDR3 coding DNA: TGTGCCAGCAGCCCGGCGGGGGGGACAGATACGCAGTATTTT. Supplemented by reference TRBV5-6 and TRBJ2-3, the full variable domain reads DAGVTQSPTHLIKTRGQQVTLRCSPKSGHDTVSWYQQALGQGPQFIFQYYEEEERQRGNFPDRFSGHQFPNYSSELNVNALLLGDSALYLCASSPAGGTDTQYFGPGTRLTVL.

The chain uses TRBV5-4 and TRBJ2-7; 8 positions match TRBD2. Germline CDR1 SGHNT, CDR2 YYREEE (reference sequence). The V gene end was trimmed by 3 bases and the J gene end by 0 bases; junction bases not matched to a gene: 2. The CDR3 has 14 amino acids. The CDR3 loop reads CASSSTSGSYEQYF. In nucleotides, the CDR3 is TGTGCCAGCAGCTCTACTAGCGGCTCCTACGAGCAGTACTTC.

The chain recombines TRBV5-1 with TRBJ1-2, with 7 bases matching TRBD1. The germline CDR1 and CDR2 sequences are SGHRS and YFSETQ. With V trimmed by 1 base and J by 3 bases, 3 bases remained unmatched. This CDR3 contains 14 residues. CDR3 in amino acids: CASSLNRGDYGYTF. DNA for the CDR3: TGCGCCAGCAGCTTGAACAGGGGAGACTATGGCTACACCTTC. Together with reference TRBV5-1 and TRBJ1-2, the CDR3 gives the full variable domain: KAGVTQTPRYLIKTRGQQVTLSCSPISGHRSVSWYQQTPGQGLQFLFEYFSETQRNKGNFPGRFSGRQFSNSRSEMNVSTLELGDSALYLCASSLNRGDYGYTFGSGTRLTVV.

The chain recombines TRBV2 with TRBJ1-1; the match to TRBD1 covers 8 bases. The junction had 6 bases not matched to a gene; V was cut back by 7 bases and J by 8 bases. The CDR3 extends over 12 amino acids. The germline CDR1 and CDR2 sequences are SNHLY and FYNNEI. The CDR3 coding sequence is TGTGCCAGCACCGGGACAGGCCAGGAAGCTTTCTTT. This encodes CASTGTGQEAFF.

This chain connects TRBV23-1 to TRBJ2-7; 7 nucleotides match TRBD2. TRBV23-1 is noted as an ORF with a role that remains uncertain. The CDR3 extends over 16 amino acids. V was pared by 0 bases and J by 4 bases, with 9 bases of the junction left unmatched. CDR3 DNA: TGCGCCAGCAGTCAATCGGGGAGGGGAAGGGAGTACGAGCAGTACTTC. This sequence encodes CASSQSGRGREYEQYF.